A single sample gave rise to the 21 T cell receptor beta chains below, sequenced in a study of blood T cell repertoires in COVID-19. This table comes from immunoSEQ multiplex PCR, and its TCRdb copy is limited to in-frame clones, with some not included. Of over 150,000 clones listed, more than 75% were seen once; the top ten hold 8.3%. The sample was peripheral blood. All receptors derive from a woman aged 55-75 years with COVID-19, enrolled during active disease.

J is TRBJ1-6 and V is TRBV5-1, with 9 bases fitting TRBD1. Germline V CDR1 and CDR2: SGHRS, YFSETQ. J lost 5 bases, V lost 2 bases, and 2 bases had no gene match. The CDR3 has 15 amino acids. CDR3 nucleotide sequence: TGCGCCAGCAGCTTAGGGACAGGGAATAATTCACCCCTCCACTTT. Amino acid sequence: CASSLGTGNNSPLHF. The full variable domain, its missing parts supplied by reference TRBV5-1 and TRBJ1-6, is KAGVTQTPRYLIKTRGQQVTLSCSPISGHRSVSWYQQTPGQGLQFLFEYFSETQRNKGNFPGRFSGRQFSNSRSEMNVSTLELGDSALYLCASSLGTGNNSPLHFGNGTRLTVT.

In DNA, the CDR3 is TGCGCCAGCAGCTCGGGGTTGGGCGAACAGACCCAGTACTTC. Encoded protein: CASSSGLGEQTQYF. This chain connects TRBV5-1 to TRBJ2-5; a possible D gene is TRBD2 (5 bases). Trimming shortened V by 3 bases and J by 6 bases, and 15 bases separated the two germline ends. The CDR3 consists of 14 residues. The germline V gene encodes CDR1 SGHRS and CDR2 YFSETQ.

The chain carries TRBV19 and TRBJ2-3, with D possibly being TRBD2 (6 bases). Germline CDR1 reads LNHDA; CDR2 reads SQIVND (reference sequence). V was trimmed by 3 bases and J by 0 bases, leaving 10 bases between them. The length of the CDR3 is 15 residues. CDR3 nucleotides: TGTGCCAGTAGTATGAGCGGGTCAAGCACAGATACGCAGTATTTT. It codes for CASSMSGSSTDTQYF.

The rearrangement uses TRBV29-1 and TRBJ1-4; 9 bases agree with TRBD1. The germline CDR1 and CDR2 sequences are SQVTM and ANQGSEA. The CDR3 is made up of 15 amino acids. Trimming cost V 4 bases and J 7 bases; bases outside gene matches: 10. The CDR3, as DNA: TGCAGCGTTGGCCGGACAGGGGCGCTCAGTGAAAAACTGTTTTTT. Protein sequence: CSVGRTGALSEKLFF.

V gene TRBV5-1 combines with J gene TRBJ1-1, with D tentatively TRBD1 (5 bases). CDR3 length equals 15 residues. Germline V CDR1 and CDR2: SGHRS, YFSETQ. Between the trimmed V and J ends, which lost 4 bases and 1 base, there was a span of 14 bases. The CDR3 bases are TGCGCCAGCAGCCCCTTCGGGGGTCCGAACACTGAAGCTTTCTTT. Its protein product is CASSPFGGPNTEAFF.

This clone appeared once. The CDR3 DNA is TGTGCCAGCAGCTTGGTCGGGTATGGCTACACCTTC. Amino acid sequence: CASSLVGYGYTF. The chain employs TRBV5-5 and TRBJ1-2; D is unclear. The V gene lost 0 bases and the J gene lost 5 bases, with 5 bases spanning the gap. Germline lookup yields CDR1 SGHKS and CDR2 YYEKEE (reference sequence). The CDR3 is made up of 12 amino acids.

This rearrangement joins TRBV7-8 to TRBJ1-3; D possibly corresponds to TRBD1 (5 bases). With 2 bases removed from V and 0 bases from J, the gap between germline ends came to 11 bases. The CDR3 is 16 amino acids. Germline loops: CDR1 SGHVS, CDR2 FQNEAQ. The CDR3 DNA is TGTGCCAGCAGCTTACAGGGAAGAGTCTCTGGAAACACCATATATTTT. Protein sequence: CASSLQGRVSGNTIYF.

The rearrangement uses TRBV11-2 and TRBJ1-1, with 7 bases aligning to TRBD1. V was pared by 4 bases and J by 6 bases, with 11 bases of the junction left unmatched. CDR3 length equals 15 residues. Germline lookup yields CDR1 SGHAT and CDR2 FQNNGV. The CDR3 nucleotides are TGTGCCAGCAGCTCGATCCGTGGACAGGCCCCTGAAGCTTTCTTT. As protein: CASSSIRGQAPEAFF.

The V call is TRBV4-1, the J call TRBJ1-3; TRBD1 aligns across 9 bases. Germline V gene sequence: CDR1 MGHRA, CDR2 YSYEKL. The trim removed 2 bases at V and 2 bases at J, leaving 4 bases unmatched. The CDR3 length is 16 residues. In DNA, the CDR3 is TGCGCCAGCAGCCAACAACAGGGGGCGACTGGAAACACCATATATTTT. Amino acid sequence: CASSQQQGATGNTIYF.

This rearrangement joins TRBV5-1 to TRBJ2-5, with TRBD2 matching over 8 bases. CDR1 SGHRS and CDR2 YFSETQ come from the germline V gene. This CDR3 spans 14 amino acids. V gave up 5 bases and J gave up 0 bases; unmatched junction bases: 3. The DNA for the CDR3 is TGCGCCAGCAGTCGGGGGGGATACCAAGAGACCCAGTACTTC. It codes for CASSRGGYQETQYF.

The genes are TRBV6-7 and TRBJ2-1; TRBD2 matches at 10 bases. TRBV6-7 is flagged as an ORF with uncertain function. This CDR3 is 17 amino acids long. The J segment lost 4 bases and the V segment lost 0 bases, leaving 6 bases of the junction unmatched. CDR3 region: CASSYSRLAGFYNEQFF. DNA of the CDR3: TGTGCCAGCAGTTACTCCAGACTAGCGGGTTTTTACAATGAGCAGTTCTTC.

With respect to this clone: Other DNA variants within this sample encode the same CDR3. The chain links TRBV10-3 to TRBJ1-4; D might be TRBD1 (5 bases). CDR1 is ENHRY, CDR2 SYGVKD, per germline. The ends were cut back, 3 bases at V and 5 bases at J, with 7 bases in the middle. This CDR3 is 13 amino acids long. The CDR3 DNA is TGTGCCATCAGTGACAGGACAAATGAAAAACTGTTTTTT. This encodes CAISDRTNEKLFF.

J is TRBJ2-1 and V is TRBV4-2; 11 positions match TRBD2. CDR3 size: 17 residues. Germline lookup yields CDR1 LGHNA and CDR2 YNFKEQ. The J segment lost 5 bases and the V segment lost 4 bases, leaving 10 bases of the junction unmatched. The CDR3 sequence is CASSPRVAGGPDNEQFF. The CDR3 DNA reads TGTGCCAGCAGCCCCCGGGTAGCGGGAGGGCCAGACAATGAGCAGTTCTTC.

The V call is TRBV12-3 or TRBV12-4, the J call TRBJ1-2; TRBD1 aligns across 7 bases. The CDR3 has 13 residues. The V segment lost 5 bases and the J segment 8 bases; nucleotides outside the gene matches: 8. The CDR3 region has the DNA TGTGCCAGCAGTCTAACAGGGGTTTGGGGCTACACCTTC. Residues: CASSLTGVWGYTF.

The chain joins TRBV7-6 to TRBJ1-2; 8 nucleotides align to TRBD1. Looked up from germline, CDR1 is SGHVS and CDR2 is FNYEAQ. V gave up 5 bases and J gave up 6 bases; unmatched junction bases: 8. The CDR3 loop spans 14 amino acids. CDR3 nucleotides: TGTGCCAGCAGCCCGGACAGGGTTCGGGATGGCTACACCTTC. Its translation: CASSPDRVRDGYTF.

The V call is TRBV5-1, the J call TRBJ1-1, with D uncertain. Trimming left V 2 bases short and J 1 base short, with 9 bases between. The germline V gene encodes CDR1 SGHRS and CDR2 YFSETQ. The CDR3 has 14 amino acids. This chain's CDR3 is CASSFRPGNTEAFF. As DNA, the CDR3 is TGCGCCAGCAGCTTCCGACCGGGGAACACTGAAGCTTTCTTT.

The V call is TRBV4-1, the J call TRBJ1-2, with 9 positions matching TRBD1. CDR3 length: 15 residues. The trim removed 3 bases at V and 8 bases at J, leaving 10 bases unmatched. Per germline, CDR1 MGHRA and CDR2 YSYEKL. In nucleotides, the CDR3 is TGCGCCAGCAGCCATAAGGGGCGGGACAGGGAGGGCTACACCTTC. It codes for CASSHKGRDREGYTF.

DNA of the CDR3: TGTGCCAGCACCCAGGGGGCGCCGAATTCACCCCTCCACTTT. Encoded protein: CASTQGAPNSPLHF. The chain joins TRBV2 to TRBJ1-6, with 8 bases identical to TRBD1. Germline V gives CDR1 SNHLY, CDR2 FYNNEI. The CDR3 runs 14 residues. V lost 7 bases to trimming and J lost 7 bases; unmatched junction nucleotides: 6.

This chain connects TRBV4-1 to TRBJ2-2; 8 bases match TRBD2. Trimming cost V 0 bases and J 3 bases; bases outside gene matches: 15. Germline V gene lookup returns CDR1 MGHRA and CDR2 YSYEKL. CDR3 length: 20 amino acids. The CDR3 reads CASSQDFISAGGRDTGELFF. The CDR3 DNA reads as TGCGCCAGCAGCCAAGATTTTATTAGCGCGGGGGGCCGGGACACCGGGGAGCTGTTTTTT.

The genes are TRBV25-1 and TRBJ1-3; perhaps TRBD1 as D (6 bases). The V end was cut by 2 bases, the J end by 3 bases, with 14 bases between. Per germline, CDR1 MGHDK and CDR2 SYGVNS. The CDR3 is 16 amino acids. This CDR3 is CASSEPGTPFGNTIYF. The DNA for the CDR3 is TGTGCCAGCAGTGAACCCGGGACACCCTTTGGAAACACCATATATTTT.

The V gene is TRBV3-1 (or the pseudogene TRBV3-2), the J gene TRBJ1-5; D is uncertain. V was clipped by 1 base and J by 7 bases, with 8 bases between them. Germline loops: CDR1 LGHDT, CDR2 YNNKEL (reference sequence). The CDR3 is 13 amino acids. CDR3 sequence: CASSQVRGQPQHF. In DNA, the CDR3 is TGTGCCAGCAGCCAAGTTCGAGGACAGCCCCAGCATTTT.